This TCR beta chain was obtained from a study of T-cell reconstitution after alpha-beta-depleted transplantation in children. The CDR3 consists of 13 residues. CDR1 and CDR2 (germline): MGHDK, SYGVNS. The V end lost 4 bases, the J end lost 2 bases, and 8 bases lay between the germline ends. This clonotype was seen many times. Its antigen remains unknown. Study-wide results and limits: At day 60, the high TCRbeta diversity found in some patients originated from recipient T cells and thymic progenitors that had survived. Two months or so post-transplant, alpha-beta T cells reportedly derived from several hundred expanded graft clones.

Preparation of the TCRbeta library was carried out with unique molecular identifiers. TCRdb re-called the PCR reads through MiXCR, storing one row per CDR3 protein. This repertoire shows under 750,000 distinct CDR3 sequences, roughly 23% found once; its top ten account for around an eighth. The rearrangement joins TRBV25-1 to TRBJ2-5; D is unclear. The specimen comprised PBMCs, mostly from graft donor cells, sampled 360 days after TCRalphabeta/CD19-depleted stem cell transplant. The sequence was obtained from a boy under three years old who had a stem cell transplant for acute myeloid leukemia, so the T cells may come from the graft donor. The CDR3 DNA sequence: TGTGCCAGCAGTGTCACAAGGCAAGAGACCCAGTACTTC. Translating gives CASSVTRQETQYF.